The entry that follows covers one TCR beta chain sequence. The antigen remains undetermined. These data are taken from a study of shared clonotypes between healthy human individuals. Study results and caveats: Rarefaction indicated that sorted-subset sequencing remained incomplete although depth was large.

The assay was run at deep level. Produced via immunoSEQ multiplex PCR; TCRdb's table is partial and in-frame only. The sample consists of fewer than 1.8 million clones, about 98.5% of them appearing once. V was clipped by 5 bases and J by 2 bases, with 11 bases between them. Germline values: CDR1 MNHNY, CDR2 SVGAGI (reference sequence). The length of the CDR3 is 14 residues. Researchers partitioned CD4+ cells into CD45RA+ naive and CD45RA-negative memory subsets. Sequencing input: naive CD4+ T cells sorted from blood. Stated subset: CD45RA+ positively selected. The gene calls are TRBV6-6 and TRBJ2-3, with a weak D call TRBD2 (5 bases). This clonotype originated in a man aged 25-45 years in good health. The CDR3 region has the DNA TGTGCCAGCAGTGCTACTAGGGCCACAGATACGCAGTATTTT. This translates into CASSATRATDTQYF.